This entry lists 2 T cell receptor beta chains sequenced from one sample in a study of human T cells and chemical hapten exposure. TCRdb reprocessed the RACE reads with MiXCR, giving one entry per CDR3 protein. This sample has more than 100,000 distinct CDR3 sequences, with 11% found just once. Time point in this sample: patch test 3, about 24 weeks after DPC sensitization. The sample's treatment: therapeutic diphenylcyclopropenone sensitization with weekly scalp DPC. Specimen: whole blood, collected in connection with sensitization to the hapten diphenylcyclopropenone (DPC). These receptors originate from a woman aged 50 to 65 with alopecia areata. Some clones in this sample may be carry-over from other donors' samples.

This clonotype was counted between two and nine times. V is TRBV7-2 and J is TRBJ2-3; 7 bases map to TRBD2. J lost 6 bases, V lost 5 bases, and 11 bases had no gene match. The CDR3 spans 15 residues. Germline V lookup: CDR1 SGHTA, CDR2 FQGNSA. The CDR3 DNA reads as TGTGCCAGCAGCCCCGGCGGCGGGAGAGGTGATACGCAGTATTTT. As protein: CASSPGGGRGDTQYF.

This clonotype turned up a few times. The chain couples TRBV20-1 to TRBJ1-3; D is unresolved. Trimming stripped 3 bases from V and 0 bases from J, with 12 bases between. This CDR3 is 15 amino acids long. Germline V gene data show CDR1 as DFQATT and CDR2 as SNEGSKA (reference sequence). CDR3 DNA sequence: TGCAGTGCTAGTGATAGAACGAGCTCTGGAAACACCATATATTTT. The encoded protein is CSASDRTSSGNTIYF.